This TCR beta chain was documented in a study of T cells in Graves' hyperthyroidism and ophthalmopathy (dated by TCRdb to the late 2010s). Broadly, across the study: Peripheral blood samples were taken at initial diagnosis, before any treatment was given. After blood sampling, hyperthyroidism patients were treated with methimazole at a starting dose of 30 mg daily, and ophthalmopathy patients were treated with high-dose intravenous methylprednisolone. The 100 or so discovery patients were randomly split 7:3 into training and test sets. A discovery cohort of about 95 patients, about 40 with Graves' ophthalmopathy and approximately 55 with stable Graves' hyperthyroidism, was used to find distinguishing TCR V-J signatures. The paper describes TCR Vbeta CDR3 sequencing of about 140 peripheral blood samples, made up of some 42 ophthalmopathy patients, roughly 72 hyperthyroidism patients and about 17 progressor patients. An independent validation cohort of about 19 hyperthyroidism patients and roughly 16 patients who later progressed to ophthalmopathy tested prospective prediction of ophthalmopathy. Thyroid tissue and blood T-cell repertoires from over 5 Graves' hyperthyroidism patients were also compared in the study.

This clonotype has a handful of counts. Its binding antigen is unknown. Qualities for individual bases were not recorded, and no much larger clone is one base off. Graves' hyperthyroidism was defined as stable when no progression to ophthalmopathy occurred over 18 months of follow-up. The hyperthyroidism patients were between 18 and 65 years old and newly diagnosed, with a disease duration of less than 2 months. Exclusion was applied to patients with uncontrolled infections, other autoimmune diseases, pregnancy or lactation. Diagnoses were established on the basis of clinical symptoms, serum thyroxine and TRAb, thyroid ultrasound, and orbital computed tomography. PBMCs were isolated from approximately 10 ml of fresh peripheral blood by Ficoll-Paque density gradient centrifugation. Total RNA was extracted using Trizol reagent, and RNA quality was assessed on an Agilent 2100 Bioanalyzer. Broad study findings and their caveats: In cross-validation, a model built on a 13 V-J signature told ophthalmopathy apart from stable hyperthyroidism with about 90% sensitivity and roughly 81% specificity, and in testing the same model reached 80%/75%. Sample size was not statistically predetermined, and blinding of investigators to group allocation was not performed. In validation, the model predicted progression to ophthalmopathy with about 71% sensitivity and 72% to 75% specificity, a median of around 6.6 months before onset. Blood samples also contained most of the expanded thyroid clonotypes (frequency above 0.001), which suggests that blood repertoires may reflect thyroid immune responses.

The TCR beta CDR3 regions were amplified from the RNA transcripts. The TCR CDR3 was subjected to a first round of RT-PCR using the HTBI primer set and the Qiagen OneStep RT-PCR kit. Libraries were constructed in a second round of multiplex PCR, after which size selection and purification were carried out. Paired-end sequencing of the libraries was performed with 100 bp reads on an Illumina HiSeq2000. For the original study's pipeline: Raw data were processed with SOAPnuke, discarding reads with adapters, uncalled bases, mean Phred below 15, or no exact constant-primer or identifier match. COPE v1.2.5 was used to merge high-quality paired reads, and clonotypes were defined as unique nucleotide sequences. MiTCR v1.1 was used to align the clonotypes against IMGT TRBV, TRBD and TRBJ reference segments. Only V-J combinations with frequency above 0.0001, covering 99% to 99.2% of repertoires, were analysed. A TCS score was defined as the ratio between F50 (clonal expansion) and ExV (chaos), using BLOSUM62-based TCRdist between CDR3 peptides within each V-J. Welch's t-statistics and random forest reduced fewer than 600 V-J features to some 14, which were used in a naive Bayes classifier (R e1071). TCRdb ran its own pipeline on the public reads, namely fastp trimming at Q25 and MiXCR clone calling, and kept in-frame beta chains. Rows are unified per CDR3 protein, each entry keeping the most common DNA and genes. These V and J calls originate from TCRdb's pipeline instead of the authors' own analysis. This sample gives about 290,000 distinct CDR3 sequences in total; roughly 17% of them show up just once. Clones ranked in the top ten supply around 34% of the sample.

For CDR1 and CDR2, the germline V gene lists MNHNS and SASEGT. The V and J ends are trimmed by 5 bases and 6 bases, leaving 14 bases between them. Counted from cysteine to phenylalanine, this CDR3 has 13 amino acids. The DNA shown is the 39-base CDR3, in frame from base 1. This TCR came from a man in his thirties or forties with Graves' hyperthyroidism. Sequencing was done on a sample of blood. The receptor chain draws on TRBV6-1 and TRBJ2-7, with the D gene uncertain. The CDR3: CASSSMGPFEQYF. The DNA reads as follows: TGTGCCAGCAGTTCGATGGGTCCCTTCGAGCAGTACTTC.